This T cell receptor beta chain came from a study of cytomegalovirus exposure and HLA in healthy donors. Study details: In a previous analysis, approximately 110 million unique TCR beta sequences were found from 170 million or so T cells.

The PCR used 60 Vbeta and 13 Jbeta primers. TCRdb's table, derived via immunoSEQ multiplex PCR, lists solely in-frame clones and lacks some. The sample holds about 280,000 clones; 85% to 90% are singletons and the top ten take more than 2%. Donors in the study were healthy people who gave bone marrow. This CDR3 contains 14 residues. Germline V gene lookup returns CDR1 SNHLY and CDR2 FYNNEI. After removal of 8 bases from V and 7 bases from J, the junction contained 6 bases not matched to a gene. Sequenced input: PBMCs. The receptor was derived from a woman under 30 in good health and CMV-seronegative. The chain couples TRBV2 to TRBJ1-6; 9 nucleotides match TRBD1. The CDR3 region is CASGRDRENSPLHF. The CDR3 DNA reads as TGTGCCAGCGGTCGGGACAGGGAGAATTCACCCCTCCACTTT. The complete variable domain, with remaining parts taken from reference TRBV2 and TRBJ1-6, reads EPEVTQTPSHQVTQMGQEVILRCVPISNHLYFYWYRQILGQKVEFLVSFYNNEISEKSEIFDDQFSVERPDGSNFTLKIRSTKLEDSAMYFCASGRDRENSPLHFGNGTRLTVT.